The 27 T cell receptor beta chains in this list originate from one sample, sequenced in a study of PD-L1 blockade in urothelial cancer. The assay was immunoSEQ multiplex PCR, and TCRdb's table has in-frame clones only and misses some. The sample consists of 35,000 to 55,000 clones, approximately 90% of them appearing once. Source: PBMCs, taken around atezolizumab (anti-PD-L1) treatment. The receptors stem from a woman aged 60-70 years with urothelial cancer.

The chain couples TRBV5-1 to TRBJ1-2; no clear D gene. This CDR3 contains 14 residues. Germline V gene data show CDR1 as SGHRS and CDR2 as YFSETQ. V lost 0 bases, J lost 1 base, and 7 bases lay in between. The CDR3 region is CASSLGQINYGYTF. The CDR3 DNA is TGCGCCAGCAGCTTGGGACAAATTAACTATGGCTACACCTTC.

The chain combines TRBV7-9 with TRBJ2-5; D gene ambiguous. Germline CDR1 and CDR2: SEHNR and FQNEAQ (reference sequence). The length of the CDR3 is 13 residues. V lost 5 bases and J lost 1, with 8 bases in between. The CDR3 DNA sequence: TGTGCCAGCAGCCCACGGGTCCAAGAGACCCAGTACTTC. This sequence encodes CASSPRVQETQYF.

This rearrangement joins TRBV10-2 to TRBJ2-5; possible D gene TRBD1, 5 bases. Trimming pared 8 bases from V and 0 bases from J, leaving 7 bases between. CDR1 and CDR2 (germline): WSHSY, SAAADI. The CDR3 contains 12 residues. Written as DNA, the CDR3 is TGCGCCAGCGGACAACACCAAGAGACCCAGTACTTC. Its protein is CASGQHQETQYF.

CDR3 in DNA: TGTGCCAGTAGTCGGACCGGGACAGGGTATGAGCAGTACTTC. As protein: CASSRTGTGYEQYF. The chain joins TRBV19 to TRBJ2-7, with 9 bases fitting TRBD1. Germline V gives CDR1 LNHDA, CDR2 SQIVND (reference sequence). The CDR3 is made up of 14 amino acids. V trimming: 5 bases; J trimming: 7 bases; junction bases outside the gene matches: 9.

The V gene is TRBV4-3, the J gene TRBJ2-2; the match to TRBD1 covers 9 bases. Trimming cost V 4 bases and J 6 bases; bases outside gene matches: 3. CDR3 length: 14 amino acids. CDR1 is LGHNA and CDR2 is YSLEER in the germline V gene. This CDR3 reads CASSPGQGSGELFF. The CDR3 nucleotides read TGCGCCAGCAGCCCCGGACAGGGGTCCGGGGAGCTGTTTTTT.

V and J are TRBV2 and TRBJ2-2; 7 nucleotides match TRBD2. Germline values: CDR1 SNHLY, CDR2 FYNNEI. The CDR3 is 15 residues long. The V segment lost 6 bases and the J segment 6 bases; nucleotides outside the gene matches: 10. The CDR3 sequence is CASRRTSGFAGELFF. In DNA, the CDR3 is TGTGCCAGCAGAAGGACTAGTGGTTTCGCCGGGGAGCTGTTTTTT. Full variable domain (rest looked up from reference TRBV2 and TRBJ2-2): EPEVTQTPSHQVTQMGQEVILRCVPISNHLYFYWYRQILGQKVEFLVSFYNNEISEKSEIFDDQFSVERPDGSNFTLKIRSTKLEDSAMYFCASRRTSGFAGELFFGEGSRLTVL.

The rearrangement uses TRBV27 and TRBJ1-4; D remains ambiguous. Germline assignment: CDR1 MNHEY and CDR2 SMNVEV (reference sequence). CDR3 size: 14 residues. The ends were cut back, 0 bases at V and 4 bases at J, with 6 bases in the middle. The DNA of the CDR3 is TGTGCCAGCAGTTTATCAGCCAATAATGAAAAACTGTTTTTT. Residues: CASSLSANNEKLFF.

The chain is built from TRBV19 and TRBJ1-4; TRBD1 agrees at 12 bases. J was trimmed by 8 bases and V by 3 bases; bases with no gene match: 4. CDR3 length equals 15 residues. CDR1 is LNHDA and CDR2 is SQIVND in the germline V gene (reference sequence). The CDR3 coding sequence is TGTGCCAGTAGTATGATCGGGACAGGGGGCGAAAAACTGTTTTTT. Protein: CASSMIGTGGEKLFF.

This clone was counted between two and nine times. The rearrangement joins TRBV29-1 to TRBJ2-1; a possible D gene is TRBD1 (5 bases). The CDR3 totals 14 residues. CDR1 and CDR2 (germline): SQVTM, ANQGSEA. Trimming took off 1 base at V and 0 bases at J, with 7 bases between the two ends. The DNA of the CDR3 is TGCAGCGTTGAAGGGGGCCTCTCCTACAATGAGCAGTTCTTC. Amino acid sequence: CSVEGGLSYNEQFF.

The V gene is TRBV5-1, the J gene TRBJ2-5; 9 nucleotides align to TRBD2. CDR1 SGHRS and CDR2 YFSETQ come from the germline V gene. The V and J ends lost 4 bases and 8 bases, in that order; junction bases with no gene match: 24. The CDR3 extends over 19 amino acids. The CDR3 DNA reads as TGCGCCAGCAGCCGTGGGGGCCTAGCGGGGATTTCCGCAAGAGATACCCAGTACTTC. Translating it yields CASSRGGLAGISARDTQYF.

This clone is a singleton in its sample. The chain recombines TRBV6-4 with TRBJ1-2; unclear D gene. Germline assignment: CDR1 MRHNA and CDR2 SNTAGT. The CDR3 runs 12 residues. V lost 2 bases and J 8 bases, leaving 9 bases between the germline ends. In DNA form, the CDR3 reads TGTGCCAGCAGTGACCCCGGGTACGGCTACACCTTC. It is translated as CASSDPGYGYTF.

The table lists this clone with a few counts. V is TRBV7-8 and J is TRBJ2-7, with TRBD1 identical over 8 bases. The germline gives CDR1 SGHVS, CDR2 FQNEAQ. With 2 bases clipped from V and 3 bases from J, the junction kept 9 bases outside the gene matches. The CDR3 is made up of 16 amino acids. DNA for the CDR3: TGTGCCAGCAGCTTATGGCCCCGGGACAGGTTCTACGAGCAGTACTTC. This gives the protein CASSLWPRDRFYEQYF. The entire variable domain, with the rest obtained from reference TRBV7-8 and TRBJ2-7, is as follows: GAGVSQSPRYKVAKRGQDVALRCDPISGHVSLFWYQQALGQGPEFLTYFQNEAQLDKSGLPSDRFFAERPEGSVSTLKIQRTQQEDSAVYLCASSLWPRDRFYEQYFGPGTRLTVT.

The V and J genes are TRBV7-9 and TRBJ1-3; D gene unclear. The V gene's germline CDR1 is SEHNR and CDR2 FQNEAQ (reference sequence). V gave up 8 bases and J gave up 2 bases, with 13 bases separating them. The CDR3 has 14 amino acids. The CDR3 protein is CASLLTNPGNTIYF. In nucleotides, the CDR3 is TGTGCCAGCCTTCTCACTAACCCTGGAAACACCATATATTTT.

The chain couples TRBV7-2 to TRBJ2-3; unclear D gene. There are 15 residues in the CDR3. V was shortened by 4 bases and J by 2 bases, with 13 bases between the two germline ends. CDR1 and CDR2 from the germline V gene are SGHTA and FQGNSA. The CDR3 DNA sequence: TGTGCCAGCAGCTCCCTAGGTCAGACCACAGATACGCAGTATTTT. Its translation is CASSSLGQTTDTQYF.

The V call is TRBV19, the J call TRBJ2-3; 15 nucleotides align to TRBD2. Germline V lookup: CDR1 LNHDA, CDR2 SQIVND (reference sequence). This CDR3 is built from 17 residues. V was clipped by 6 bases and J by 0 bases; unmatched bases: 4. The chain's CDR3 is CASRGLAGGRSTDTQYF. CDR3 nucleotides: TGTGCCAGTAGGGGACTAGCGGGGGGCCGTAGCACAGATACGCAGTATTTT.

The V gene is TRBV5-1, the J gene TRBJ1-2; 8 bases map to TRBD1. Germline V CDR1 and CDR2: SGHRS, YFSETQ. With 1 base clipped from V and 10 bases from J, the junction kept 6 bases outside the gene matches. The CDR3 is made up of 13 amino acids. This chain's CDR3 is CASSLTPDRDYTF. The CDR3 DNA is TGCGCCAGCAGCTTGACCCCGGACAGGGACTACACCTTC.

This rearrangement joins TRBV4-2 to TRBJ2-1; 11 positions match TRBD2. The CDR3 runs to 16 residues. The V gene's germline CDR1 is LGHNA and CDR2 YNFKEQ. After removal of 0 bases from V and 7 bases from J, the junction contained 5 bases not matched to a gene. The DNA for the CDR3 is TGTGCCAGCAGCCAAGATAAGGTAGCGGGGGGGAATGAGCAGTTCTTC. Encoded protein: CASSQDKVAGGNEQFF.

The rearrangement links TRBV4-3 to TRBJ2-7, with 11 bases that match TRBD2. The CDR3 is 16 amino acids. V trimming: 0 bases; J trimming: 3 bases; junction bases outside the gene matches: 4. Per the germline V gene, CDR1 is LGHNA and CDR2 is YSLEER. CDR3 sequence: CASSQETSGINYEQYF. The CDR3 region has the DNA TGCGCCAGCAGCCAAGAGACTAGCGGGATAAACTACGAGCAGTACTTC.

The V call is TRBV7-3, the J call TRBJ2-6; 9 bases map to TRBD1. Germline V lookup: CDR1 SGHTA, CDR2 FQGTGA. V was clipped by 4 bases and J by 4 bases; unmatched bases: 8. CDR3 length: 17 residues. The CDR3 sequence: CASSWTGDRRGANVLTF. The DNA of the CDR3 is TGTGCCAGCAGCTGGACAGGGGACCGGAGAGGGGCCAACGTCCTGACTTTC.

The chain has TRBV27 and TRBJ1-3, with D possibly TRBD1 on 5 matching bases. Germline V gives CDR1 MNHEY, CDR2 SMNVEV (reference sequence). There are 15 residues in the CDR3. V was pared by 3 bases and J by 1 base, with 10 bases between. This chain's CDR3 is CASSLWGGSGNTIYF. The CDR3 DNA reads as TGTGCCAGCAGTTTGTGGGGGGGTTCTGGAAACACCATATATTTT.

V gene TRBV28 combines with J gene TRBJ1-2; D gene unclear. This CDR3 region has 13 residues. The germline V gene has CDR1 MDHEN and CDR2 SYDVKM. Trimming took 3 bases from V and 5 from J, leaving 10 bases between them. CDR3 sequence reads: CASSFGPAYGYTF. CDR3 coding DNA: TGTGCCAGCAGTTTTGGGCCAGCATATGGCTACACCTTC.

The chain uses TRBV19 and TRBJ1-4; tentative D call: TRBD1 (6 bases). CDR3 length equals 13 residues. Germline CDR1 LNHDA, CDR2 SQIVND (reference sequence). V was clipped by 3 bases and J by 8 bases, with 10 bases between them. CDR3 region: CASSIIGGEKLFF. The CDR3, as DNA: TGTGCCAGTAGTATTATTGGGGGCGAAAAACTGTTTTTT. Full variable domain (outside the CDR3, taken from reference TRBV19 and TRBJ1-4): DGGITQSPKYLFRKEGQNVTLSCEQNLNHDAMYWYRQDPGQGLRLIYYSQIVNDFQKGDIAEGYSVSREKKESFPLTVTSAQKNPTAFYLCASSIIGGEKLFFGSGTQLSVL.

This chain connects TRBV4-2 to TRBJ1-5, with D possibly matching TRBD1 (5 bases). V lost 1 base and J 5 bases, leaving 18 bases between the germline ends. The V gene's germline CDR1 is LGHNA and CDR2 YNFKEQ. The length of the CDR3 is 17 residues. The CDR3 sequence: CASSQARGEGPDQPQHF. The CDR3 DNA sequence: TGTGCCAGCAGCCAAGCTAGAGGGGAGGGCCCCGATCAGCCCCAGCATTTT.

The chain joins TRBV27 to TRBJ2-5, with 7 bases that match TRBD1. Losses at the gene ends were 3 bases for V and 5 bases for J; bases not matched to a gene: 9. Germline V gives CDR1 MNHEY, CDR2 SMNVEV (reference sequence). CDR3 length: 15 residues. This CDR3 is CASSFGAGGIETQYF. The CDR3 region has the DNA TGTGCCAGCAGTTTCGGCGCAGGGGGTATCGAGACCCAGTACTTC.

This chain joins TRBV4-3 and TRBJ1-2; D is possibly TRBD1 (6 bases). The ends were cut back, 0 bases at V and 6 bases at J, with 20 bases in the middle. In germline, CDR1 is LGHNA, CDR2 YSLEER. The CDR3 spans 17 residues. The CDR3 sequence: CASSQDLGGGIHNGYTF. The CDR3 DNA sequence: TGCGCCAGCAGCCAAGATTTGGGAGGGGGTATTCATAATGGCTACACCTTC.

The J gene is TRBJ2-3, the V gene TRBV11-3; D perhaps matches TRBD1 (5 bases). The CDR3 covers 13 residues. Germline V gives CDR1 SGHNT, CDR2 YENEEA. Deletions cut 4 bases from V and 5 bases from J, with 10 bases between. This chain's CDR3 is CASSSSTVDTQYF. For the CDR3, the DNA is TGTGCCAGCAGCTCGTCGACAGTAGATACGCAGTATTTT.

This clone was seen a single time. The genes are TRBV29-1 and TRBJ2-1; TRBD1 matches 9 bases. The germline V gene has CDR1 SQVTM and CDR2 ANQGSEA. V was clipped by 4 bases and J by 8 bases; unmatched bases: 12. The length of the CDR3 is 15 residues. CDR3 region: CSVGAVRDRAYEQFF. The DNA for the CDR3 is TGCAGCGTTGGAGCGGTACGGGACAGGGCCTATGAGCAGTTCTTC.